The rows below give T cell receptor beta chains drawn from one sample of a study of CD8 T cells in Susac syndrome. TCRdb processed the immunoSEQ multiplex PCR reads anew with MiXCR; each CDR3 protein has one entry. The sample holds about 280,000 distinct CDR3 sequences; roughly 81% are singletons and the top ten take approximately 0.11%. The sample consisted of CD8+ T cells from PBMCs. These receptor sequences come from a human donor with multiple sclerosis. CDR3s include the opening cysteine and the closing phenylalanine or tryptophan. Fields, in order: V gene, clone size, D gene, J gene, CDR3 DNA, CDR3 protein. The D gene is left open where the match is weak. Clone size is not always given. Where it is, it says once, few, many or a class for expanded clones.

TRBV12-3/TRBV12-4,NA,NA,TRBJ2-5,TGTGCCAGCAGTTTAGATGAGCAGGGCCCACAAGAGACCCAGTACTTC,CASSLDEQGPQETQYF
TRBV9,NA,TRBD1,TRBJ1-1,TGTGCCAGCAGCGTCCGATCAGGGGGGATCACTGAAGCTTTCTTT,CASSVRSGGITEAFF
TRBV15,NA,NA,TRBJ2-3,TGTGCCACCAGCGGTACTAGCAGGCCGGAGTATTTT,CATSGTSRPEYF
TRBV2,NA,NA,TRBJ1-1,TGTGCCAGCAGGACGAACACTGAAGCTTTCTTT,CASRTNTEAFF
TRBV7-8,NA,TRBD2,TRBJ2-3,TGTGCCAGCAGCTTCCCCACACAGTGGGAGGGCCCTTGGACAGATACGCAGTATTTT,CASSFPTQWEGPWTDTQYF
TRBV9,once,NA,TRBJ1-1,TGTGCCAGCAGCGAGCAGGGCCTGAACACTGAAGCTTTCTTT,CASSEQGLNTEAFF
TRBV27,NA,TRBD2,TRBJ2-2,TGTGCCAGCAGACCCGGACGGGGGGTGACCGGGGAGCTGTTTTTT,CASRPGRGVTGELFF
TRBV27,NA,TRBD2,TRBJ2-1,TGTGCCAGCAGTTTAGGGCGGGGGATCGATGAGCAGTTCTTC,CASSLGRGIDEQFF
TRBV7-3,NA,NA,TRBJ2-3,TGTGCCAGCAGCCCCGTCCCAAGATCGGAGCCTGGGGCAGATACGCAGTATTTT,CASSPVPRSEPGADTQYF
TRBV9,NA,NA,TRBJ2-3,TGTGCCAGCAGCGTAAGTAGGCTCGCGGGAAGCACAGATACGCAGTATTTT,CASSVSRLAGSTDTQYF
TRBV24-1,NA,NA,TRBJ1-5,TGTGCCACCAGTGGTCCAGGGCTAAGCCAGCCCCAGCATTTT,CATSGPGLSQPQHF
TRBV28,NA,NA,TRBJ1-3,TGTGCCAGCAGCCCGGCTAGGAGCTCTGGAAACACCATATATTTT,CASSPARSSGNTIYF
TRBV6-1,NA,TRBD2,TRBJ2-7,TGTGCCAGCAGTGCTAACGGGCTAGCGGGAAGCTACGAGCAGTACTTC,CASSANGLAGSYEQYF
TRBV20-1,once,NA,TRBJ2-4,TGCAGTGCTAGAGATAATTATCGGTCCCAGTGGGGACTAGCCAAAAACATTCAGTACTTC,CSARDNYRSQWGLAKNIQYF
TRBV7-9,NA,NA,TRBJ2-1,TGTGCCAGCAGCATAATCGAGGTCTACAATGAGCAGTTCTTC,CASSIIEVYNEQFF
TRBV7-3,NA,TRBD1,TRBJ2-1,TGTGCCAGCAGTTACCCCGGGACAGGATACAATGAGCAGTTCTTC,CASSYPGTGYNEQFF
TRBV12-3/TRBV12-4,NA,NA,TRBJ1-2,TGTGCCAGCAGACAGCCCCTGAGGGATGGCTACACCTTC,CASRQPLRDGYTF
TRBV5-1,NA,TRBD2,TRBJ2-5,TGCGCCAGCAGCTTGACCCCCCCTCTAGCGGGAGACGAGACCCAGTACTTC,CASSLTPPLAGDETQYF
TRBV27,NA,NA,TRBJ2-1,TGTGCCAGCAGTTTAAGTACGGGGAATGACGAGCAGTTCTTC,CASSLSTGNDEQFF
TRBV27,NA,NA,TRBJ1-1,TGTGCCAGCAGACCAGGGAGGGCCACTGAAGCTTTCTTT,CASRPGRATEAFF
TRBV28,NA,NA,TRBJ1-2,TGTGCCAGCAGACCGACCGGCGGGGCACCCCCCTATGGCTACACCTTC,CASRPTGGAPPYGYTF
TRBV11-2,few,NA,TRBJ2-2,TGTGCCAGCAGCTCCCCATGGTCCAGGGAATATGACACCGGGGAGCTGTTTTTT,CASSSPWSREYDTGELFF
TRBV3-1,NA,NA,TRBJ2-1,TGTGCCACCGGGCAATTATTCAGCTCCTACAATGAGCAGTTCTTC,CATGQLFSSYNEQFF
TRBV27,NA,NA,TRBJ2-1,TGTGCCAGCACCCCGGGACTTCTAAATGAGCAGTTCTTC,CASTPGLLNEQFF
TRBV11-2,NA,TRBD2,TRBJ2-3,TGTGCCAGCAGTCACACTAGCGGGAGTAATTGGAGGTGGGCAGATACGCAGTATTTT,CASSHTSGSNWRWADTQYF
TRBV27,NA,TRBD2,TRBJ2-7,TGTGCCAGCAGTTTTATTTCCCCCACGGGAGGGCCTAGGGACGAGCAGTACTTC,CASSFISPTGGPRDEQYF
TRBV27,NA,TRBD1,TRBJ2-1,TGTGCCAGCAGTCCGTGGACAGGGCTCTCCAATGAGCAGTTCTTC,CASSPWTGLSNEQFF
TRBV27,NA,NA,TRBJ1-5,TGTGCCAGCAGTTTATCCGCGACAGCTAGTCAGCCCCAGCATTTT,CASSLSATASQPQHF
TRBV27,NA,NA,TRBJ2-1,TGTGCCAGCAGAGGCCGGACCCTACATGGGGATGAGCAGTTCTTC,CASRGRTLHGDEQFF
TRBV5-6,few,TRBD2,TRBJ2-5,TGTGCCAGCAGCTCTCCGGGACTAGCGCAAGAGACCCAGTACTTC,CASSSPGLAQETQYF
TRBV24-1,NA,NA,TRBJ2-7,TGTGCCACCAGTGATTCCCGGACCCTCTACGAGCAGTACTTC,CATSDSRTLYEQYF
TRBV12-3/TRBV12-4,NA,TRBD1,TRBJ2-2,TGTGCCAGCAGGTTAAGGCATCCGGGACAGAGACCGAACACCGGGGAGCTGTTTTTT,CASRLRHPGQRPNTGELFF
TRBV3-1,NA,NA,TRBJ1-1,TGTGCCAGCAGCCAAGGGGCCGGACAGAGAATGAACACTGAAGCTTTCTTT,CASSQGAGQRMNTEAFF
TRBV29-1,once,TRBD2,TRBJ2-7,TGCAGCGTTGATATGGGACTAGACTACGAGCAGTACTTC,CSVDMGLDYEQYF
TRBV28,NA,NA,TRBJ1-4,TGTGCCAGCAGTATAACAGAAACTAATGAAAAACTGTTTTTT,CASSITETNEKLFF
TRBV11-2,NA,NA,TRBJ2-7,TGTGCCAGCAGCTTAGATCCGGGAACCTACGAGCAGTACTTC,CASSLDPGTYEQYF
TRBV30,NA,TRBD1,TRBJ1-2,TGTGCCTTAGACAGGGCAGACTATGGCTACACCTTC,CALDRADYGYTF
TRBV10-3,NA,NA,TRBJ2-7,TGTGCCATCAGTGAGCCCCGGACCTACGAGCAGTACTTC,CAISEPRTYEQYF
TRBV28,NA,NA,TRBJ2-2,TGTGCCAGCAGTTTGAAGCGGGCCGGGGAGCTGTTTTTT,CASSLKRAGELFF
TRBV5-1,NA,TRBD1,TRBJ1-1,TGCGCCAGCAGCTCCCGGGACAGGGGCTATATGAACACTGAAGCTTTCTTT,CASSSRDRGYMNTEAFF
TRBV27,NA,TRBD2,TRBJ2-2,TGTGCCAGCAGTTTGGCGAGCGGGAGGGCCGGTGCCGGGGAGCTGTTTTTT,CASSLASGRAGAGELFF
TRBV27,NA,TRBD1,TRBJ2-7,TGTGCCAGCACATCAATCCCCGGGACAGGGAACTACGAGCAGTACTTC,CASTSIPGTGNYEQYF
TRBV28,NA,TRBD2,TRBJ2-3,TGTGCCAGCAGTCCCCGGACTAGCGGGAGGGTCACAGATACGCAGTATTTT,CASSPRTSGRVTDTQYF
TRBV20-1,NA,NA,TRBJ1-2,TGCAGTGCTAGAGACACCCTAAACTATGGCTACACCTTC,CSARDTLNYGYTF